This record looks at one T cell receptor beta chain sequence and its context. The V gene's germline CDR1 is MGHDK and CDR2 SYGVNS. This CDR3 comprises 15 residues. Trimming took off 5 bases at V and 1 base at J, with 14 bases between the two ends. Here immunoSEQ multiplex PCR was the method, and the copy in TCRdb shows in-frame clones only, minus some. The table has more than 95,000 clones, roughly 89% seen once; the top ten hold roughly 1.7%. This sample's time point: peripheral blood 6 weeks after treatment start. This sample is drawn from a study of PD-L1 blockade in urothelial cancer. Overall study: After treatment start, blood was analyzed at 3 weeks (second dose) and at 6 weeks. Each blood sample yielded a median of 141,255 T cells.

The clonotype was recovered from a man aged 55 to 70 with urothelial cancer. The material sequenced was PBMCs, taken around atezolizumab (anti-PD-L1) treatment. J is TRBJ1-1 and V is TRBV25-1, with D maybe TRBD1 (5 bases). DNA of the CDR3: TGTGCCAGCAGTCGTAAGGGACTGGAGAACACTGAAGCTTTCTTT. This translates into CASSRKGLENTEAFF. Using reference TRBV25-1 and TRBJ1-1 for the parts outside the CDR3, the full variable domain is EADIYQTPRYLVIGTGKKITLECSQTMGHDKMYWYQQDPGMELHLIHYSYGVNSTEKGDLSSESTVSRIRTEHFPLTLESARPSHTSQYLCASSRKGLENTEAFFGQGTRLTVV.